What follows describes a single T cell receptor (beta chain). Being one base from a much bigger clone, this may be a read error. These data originate in a study of regulatory T cells in long-lasting Graves disease. As to time point: newly diagnosed GD, antithyroid drugs for less than 3 months. Scientists built the TCR library using RNA that was extracted from PBMCs. Both iRepertoire HTBI primers and Arm-PCR of CDR3 regions were used to build the TCR beta libraries. Source study methods: The identification of 55 to 70 TRBV and roughly 14 TRBJ segments was made across samples. TCRdb re-derived calls from the multiplex PCR reads in MiXCR, one entry per CDR3 protein. Here the V and J calls rest on TCRdb's processing, not on the authors' analysis. This table has 450,000 to 500,000 distinct CDR3 sequences, under 20% appearing once. This sample also appeared in a second study, on T cells in Graves' hyperthyroidism and ophthalmopathy. This second report adds: Within blood appeared most thyroid clonotypes that had expanded above 0.001.

This receptor was taken from a man between 35 and 55 years old with Graves disease. Specimen: peripheral blood mononuclear cells (PBMCs), collected at new diagnosis, from a patient treated with antithyroid drugs.

The CDR3 DNA reads TGTGCTAGTGGTTCCGGGACAGCTCCCTACGAGCAGTACTTC. Its translation: CASGSGTAPYEQYF. V gene TRBV12-5 combines with J gene TRBJ2-7; 7 bases are shared with TRBD1. V lost 4 bases, J lost 2 bases, and 5 bases stayed unmatched. The germline V gene has CDR1 LGHNT and CDR2 FRNRAP. The CDR3 contains 14 residues.